The following is a TCR beta chain sequence with its context. The data stem from a study of blood T cell repertoires in COVID-19. At the level of the study: PBMCs, B-cell-depleted T cells, or T cells were the source of the cDNA or gDNA that made up the material.

As handled by the study authors: Reference gene primer amplification gave nucleated cell count estimates. Profiled with immunoSEQ multiplex PCR; TCRdb holds only in-frame clones, not every one. V, J and clone size were drawn from that table, and D and trimming were deduced from the DNA. The sample lists 75,000 to 85,000 clones, around 82% occurring once. The source material was peripheral blood. The sequence came from a human donor in a cohort sampled during active COVID-19.

The CDR3, as DNA: TGTGCCAGCAGCTTTCGACGAGCGGGGGTAGATACGCAGTATTTT. As protein: CASSFRRAGVDTQYF. The rearrangement joins TRBV7-3 to TRBJ2-3; TRBD2 matches 8 bases. The CDR3 runs to 15 residues. From germline, CDR1 is SGHTA and CDR2 FQGTGA. V shed 3 bases, J shed 5 bases, and the junction held 7 bases outside the gene matches.